The T cell receptor (beta chain) described here comes from a study of control samples from healthy donors and cancer patients. Sequenced by immunoSEQ multiplex PCR; TCRdb stores in-frame clones only, minus some. Of 200,000 to 250,000 clones listed, roughly 94% were seen once; the top ten hold more than 1.3%. Germline CDR1 DFQATT, CDR2 SNEGSKA (reference sequence). Trimming removed 0 bases at V and 10 bases at J, with 7 bases between. CDR3 length: 11 residues. The TCR sequence derives from a man aged 50-59 years in good health. The J gene is TRBJ1-3, the V gene TRBV20-1; D is ambiguous. Sequencing input: blood. The CDR3 here is CSARDRETIYF. In DNA, the CDR3 is TGCAGTGCTAGAGACCGGGAGACCATATATTTT.